This entry is about one TCR beta chain. The cohort comprised adults aged roughly 18 to 90 years residing in about two dozen US areas. Recovery meant two consecutive negative NP/OP PCR tests, professional clearance, or resolved symptoms. These data originate in a study of blood T cell repertoires in COVID-19. Study overall: Sites across the United States, Italy and Spain contributed samples from acute and convalescent COVID-19.

Per the authors' pipeline: Amplifying reference gene primers gave estimates of nucleated cell counts. TCRdb's copy holds only in-frame clones and misses some; the assay was immunoSEQ multiplex PCR. That table gives V, J and clone size, and the DNA gave D and trimming. The sample records roughly 200,000 clones, around 85% being singletons. Sequenced sample: PBMCs or T cells enriched from blood (not recorded which). This TCR was recovered from a man aged 40-49 years who had recovered from COVID-19.

CDR3 in DNA: TGTGCCAGCAGCTTCAGGGGGCGATGGAACACTGAAGCTTTCTTT. It is translated as CASSFRGRWNTEAFF. The chain couples TRBV7-2 to TRBJ1-1; 8 nucleotides agree with TRBD1. In germline, CDR1 is SGHTA, CDR2 FQGNSA. With 3 bases clipped from V and 1 base from J, the junction kept 4 bases outside the gene matches. This CDR3 region has 15 residues.